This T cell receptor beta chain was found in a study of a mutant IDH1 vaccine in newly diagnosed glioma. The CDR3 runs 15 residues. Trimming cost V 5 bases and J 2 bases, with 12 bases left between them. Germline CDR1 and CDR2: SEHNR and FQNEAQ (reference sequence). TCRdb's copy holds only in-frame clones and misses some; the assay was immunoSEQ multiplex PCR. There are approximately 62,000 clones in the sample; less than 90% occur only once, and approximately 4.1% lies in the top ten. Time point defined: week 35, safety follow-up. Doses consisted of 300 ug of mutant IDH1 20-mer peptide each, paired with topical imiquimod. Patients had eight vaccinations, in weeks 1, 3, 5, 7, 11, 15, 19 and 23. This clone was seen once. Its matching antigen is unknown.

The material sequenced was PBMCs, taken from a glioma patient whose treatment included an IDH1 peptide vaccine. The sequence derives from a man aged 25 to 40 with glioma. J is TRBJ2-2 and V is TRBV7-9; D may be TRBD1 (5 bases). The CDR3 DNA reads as TGTGCCAGCAGCCCTGACCAGGGTAACACCGGGGAGCTGTTTTTT. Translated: CASSPDQGNTGELFF.